This TCR beta chain comes out of a study of OX40 agonist ivuxolimab in advanced cancers. Some background on the complete study: The costimulatory receptor OX40 (CD134) was targeted by ivuxolimab, a fully human IgG2 agonistic monoclonal antibody. Intravenous ivuxolimab was administered to patients every 2 weeks at six dose levels: 0.01, 0.1, 0.3, 1.5, 3 and 10 mg/kg. Among the roughly 54 dose-escalation patients, 19 had hepatocellular carcinoma, 15 melanoma, 9 renal cell carcinoma and 9 head and neck cancer. A male proportion of around 80% and a mean age of approximately 55 years, ranging from about 20 to 79, were recorded for the dose-escalation cohort. Patients were allowed to have had prior anti-PD-1, anti-PD-L1 or anti-CTLA-4 therapy, and around two fifths of the dose-escalation patients had been treated with checkpoint inhibitors. Partial responses occurred in three dose-escalation patients: two with cutaneous melanoma and one with hepatocellular carcinoma. Peripheral TCRbeta sequencing aimed to test whether ivuxolimab altered TCR sequence diversity and caused clonal T-cell expansion. The monotherapy dose-escalation portion (N ≈ 50 patients) of the phase I ivuxolimab trial is reported in the paper. What the research found in general, with its limitations: Low levels of normalized T-cell clonal expansion were also seen in some patients who did not respond. Antigen specificity was not determined for the clonally expanded peripheral T cells. After ivuxolimab, CD8+ T cells had more expanded clones than CD4+ T cells on average. Partial responders in the 0.1-3.0 mg/kg groups had among the lowest normalized peripheral clonal expansion, especially among CD8+ T cells. Clonal expansion of both CD4+ and CD8+ blood T cells was observed from baseline to week 6 at doses 0.1 to 3.0 mg/kg.

The germline ends are 13 bases apart after V is trimmed by 4 bases and J by 6 bases. Sequences PRHDT (CDR1) and FYEKMQ (CDR2) are obtained from the germline V gene (reference sequence). Its CDR3 holds 14 amino acids, cysteine through phenylalanine. The only DNA kept is the CDR3, 42 bases in frame from the first base. The trial excluded patients who had a history of autoimmune disease or were on systemic immunosuppression. In every dose cohort, peripheral blood was drawn for TCR sequencing at baseline, cycle 4 day 1, and cycle 7 day 1. The samples were taken from a phase I, first-in-human, multicenter, open-label dose-escalation trial of ivuxolimab. Adults with locally advanced or metastatic melanoma, renal cell, hepatocellular, or head and neck squamous cell carcinoma were enrolled in the trial. Before TCR sequencing, CD4+ and CD8+ T cells were separately sorted from peripheral blood. Genomic DNA was isolated from the sorted cells so that the TCRbeta CDR3 region could be sequenced. The immunoSEQ Assay was used to sequence the TCRbeta CDR3 regions. TCRdb retrieved this table from immuneACCESS and kept in-frame rearrangements only. Not all clones are present; in checked studies, unresolved V genes account for under half, and no reason is known for the remainder. The sample profile shows 75,000 to 80,000 clones; approximately 84% of them were found once. Of the sample, approximately 7% is held by the ten largest clones.

Of note for this clone: Its antigen specificity is not known. Base qualities are not recorded, but no much larger clone differs from it by a single base.

This clonotype was obtained from an adult with an advanced solid tumor such as melanoma, head and neck, liver or kidney cancer. The sample was CD4+ or CD8+ T cells sorted from blood, taken in a trial of the OX40 agonist ivuxolimab. The sequence is built from TRBV13 and TRBJ2-4; TRBD1 is a weak D gene call, 6 bases matching. The sequenced DNA: TGTGCCAGCAGCTCCCCTGACAGGAGAAACATTCAGTACTTC. It is translated as CASSSPDRRNIQYF.